The 21 T cell receptor beta chains below were found in one sample sequenced in a study of blood T cell repertoires in COVID-19. The method was immunoSEQ multiplex PCR; TCRdb's version includes in-frame clones alone and lacks a portion of them. The sample shows roughly 200,000 clones, 70% to 90% of them seen only once. The sequencing sample was made of peripheral blood. These receptors were obtained from a woman aged 45-59 years with COVID-19, enrolled during active disease.

CDR3 region: CASSYSSPPSQEQFF. Written as DNA, the CDR3 is TGTGCCAGCAGTTACTCGAGTCCCCCCTCACAGGAGCAGTTCTTC. The chain has TRBV6-2 or TRBV6-3 and TRBJ2-1; D call uncertain. V was cut by 0 bases and J by 10 bases, with 16 bases left in between. Germline CDR1 MNHEY, CDR2 SVGEGT. The CDR3 is 15 amino acids.

This rearrangement joins TRBV11-2 to TRBJ1-4; 7 bases line up with TRBD1. CDR1 and CDR2 (germline): SGHAT, FQNNGV. The CDR3 extends over 15 amino acids. V was clipped by 2 bases and J by 8 bases; unmatched bases: 8. The CDR3 reads CASSLTGAKGEKLFF. The CDR3 DNA sequence: TGTGCCAGCAGCTTAACAGGGGCGAAAGGGGAAAAACTGTTTTTT.

The chain has TRBV7-2 and TRBJ1-5, with D perhaps TRBD1 (5 bases). Germline loops: CDR1 SGHTA, CDR2 FQGNSA. V was pared by 0 bases and J by 6 bases, with 12 bases between. The CDR3 extends over 15 amino acids. CDR3 DNA: TGTGCCAGCAGCTTAGCGCCGGCAGGGTTTCAGCCCCAGCATTTT. Protein product: CASSLAPAGFQPQHF.

This chain uses TRBV4-3 with TRBJ1-1, with 9 bases aligning to TRBD1. The CDR3 sequence is 15 residues long. Germline values: CDR1 LGHNA, CDR2 YSLEER. V lost 0 bases, J lost 4 bases, and 3 bases stayed unmatched. The CDR3 nucleotides read TGCGCCAGCAGCCAAGACGACAGGGGGTCCACTGAAGCTTTCTTT. Amino acids: CASSQDDRGSTEAFF.

This chain connects TRBV10-3 to TRBJ1-2; D is ambiguous. Germline V gene data show CDR1 as ENHRY and CDR2 as SYGVKD. CDR3 length equals 13 residues. V lost 0 bases to trimming and J lost 7 bases, with 9 bases between them. The CDR3 here is CAISESKEGGYTF. Here the CDR3 DNA reads TGTGCCATCAGTGAGTCGAAAGAGGGTGGCTACACCTTC.

The V call is TRBV11-2, the J call TRBJ2-7; 10 nucleotides line up with TRBD1. Germline V gene data show CDR1 as SGHAT and CDR2 as FQNNGV. CDR3 length: 16 residues. Trimming at V came to 4 bases and at J to 7 bases, leaving 13 bases not matched to a gene. CDR3 DNA sequence: TGTGCCAGCAGCTCGCCGGGACAGGGGACACTTTGGGAGCAGTACTTC. Protein: CASSSPGQGTLWEQYF.

V is TRBV5-1 and J is TRBJ2-5; 8 nucleotides line up with TRBD2. The V and J ends lost 0 bases and 5 bases, in that order; junction bases with no gene match: 6. Germline V gene lookup returns CDR1 SGHRS and CDR2 YFSETQ. CDR3 length: 15 amino acids. In DNA, the CDR3 is TGCGCCAGCAGCTTGGGCGGGGGGCCTCGGGAGACCCAGTACTTC. It translates to CASSLGGGPRETQYF.

This clone has a handful of counts. This chain uses TRBV6-5 with TRBJ1-1; 7 bases fit TRBD1. The V gene end was trimmed by 6 bases and the J gene end by 3 bases; junction bases not matched to a gene: 4. The V gene's germline CDR1 is MNHEY and CDR2 SVGAGI. The CDR3 runs 13 residues. The CDR3 here is CASRITGDTEAFF. CDR3 bases: TGTGCCAGCAGGATAACAGGGGACACTGAAGCTTTCTTT.

The V gene is TRBV10-2, the J gene TRBJ2-3; 13 nucleotides align to TRBD2. Germline CDR1 and CDR2: WSHSY and SAAADI. The CDR3 length is 16 residues. V was pared by 8 bases and J by 6 bases, with 11 bases of the junction left unmatched. The CDR3 bases are TGCGCCAGCGCCCTACTAGCGGGGGGGCGCATGGATACGCAGTATTTT. It specifies CASALLAGGRMDTQYF.

The chain uses TRBV29-1 and TRBJ2-1, with 12 bases fitting TRBD2. Per the germline V gene, CDR1 is SQVTM and CDR2 is ANQGSEA. The V gene end was trimmed by 5 bases and the J gene end by 4 bases; junction bases not matched to a gene: 3. The CDR3 contains 14 residues. The chain's CDR3 is CSVRGTSGYNEQFF. CDR3 coding DNA: TGCAGCGTTCGCGGGACTAGCGGGTACAATGAGCAGTTCTTC.

Details on this clone: This specimen includes other DNA sequences encoding the same CDR3. This chain uses TRBV27 with TRBJ1-1, with D hard to call. CDR3 length: 13 residues. Per germline, CDR1 MNHEY and CDR2 SMNVEV (reference sequence). V dropped 3 bases and J dropped 1 base, with 6 bases sitting between them. CDR3 loop: CASSFGGNTEAFF. DNA of the CDR3: TGTGCCAGCAGTTTTGGAGGGAACACTGAAGCTTTCTTT.

The genes are TRBV19 and TRBJ2-5, with 12 nucleotides matching TRBD1. This CDR3 is 16 amino acids long. V lost 7 bases, J lost 5 bases, and 11 bases stayed unmatched. Looked up from germline, CDR1 is LNHDA and CDR2 is SQIVND (reference sequence). CDR3 sequence: CASNRGTGGFGETQYF. CDR3 in DNA: TGTGCCAGTAACCGGGGGACAGGGGGCTTTGGGGAGACCCAGTACTTC. The variable domain in full, completed from reference TRBV19 and TRBJ2-5, reads DGGITQSPKYLFRKEGQNVTLSCEQNLNHDAMYWYRQDPGQGLRLIYYSQIVNDFQKGDIAEGYSVSREKKESFPLTVTSAQKNPTAFYLCASNRGTGGFGETQYFGPGTRLLVL.

The V call is TRBV5-4, the J call TRBJ1-1, with 10 positions matching TRBD1. Trimming took 5 bases from V and 4 from J; bases not matched to a gene: 8. Germline CDR1 reads SGHNT; CDR2 reads YYREEE (reference sequence). CDR3 size: 15 residues. The CDR3 DNA reads TGTGCCAGCAGGTCACCGGGACAGGGGCCCACTGAAGCTTTCTTT. It is translated as CASRSPGQGPTEAFF.

The chain's CDR3 is CATSTDLQPQHF. The CDR3 DNA is TGCGCCACCTCGACAGATCTTCAGCCCCAGCATTTT. The chain carries TRBV10-2 and TRBJ1-5; D may be TRBD1 (5 bases). V was cut by 10 bases and J by 6 bases, with 13 bases left in between. Germline loops: CDR1 WSHSY, CDR2 SAAADI. This CDR3 is 12 amino acids long.

The chain is built from TRBV19 and TRBJ1-5; 11 bases match TRBD1. The CDR3 consists of 19 residues. With 6 bases clipped from V and 3 bases from J, the junction kept 16 bases outside the gene matches. Germline V gene data show CDR1 as LNHDA and CDR2 as SQIVND (reference sequence). The CDR3 bases are TGTGCCAGTAGGCAAGCCGGGACAGGGGGTGCCGCCTTCAATCAGCCCCAGCATTTT. This gives the protein CASRQAGTGGAAFNQPQHF.

This chain uses TRBV10-1 with TRBJ1-1; D is possibly TRBD1 (5 bases). This CDR3 has 13 amino acids. Trimming pared 5 bases from V and 1 base from J, leaving 8 bases between. CDR1 is WNHNN, CDR2 SYGVQD, per germline (reference sequence). Here the CDR3 reads CASSTTGNTEAFF. In DNA form, the CDR3 reads TGCGCCAGCAGTACCACAGGGAACACTGAAGCTTTCTTT.

The chain joins TRBV27 to TRBJ2-1, with 9 bases lining up with TRBD1. The CDR3 contains 15 residues. The germline V gene has CDR1 MNHEY and CDR2 SMNVEV (reference sequence). V shed 4 bases, J shed 7 bases, and the junction held 8 bases outside the gene matches. CDR3 in DNA: TGTGCCAGCAGTTCACCAGGACAGGGGTTAAATGAGCAGTTCTTC. This gives the protein CASSSPGQGLNEQFF.

J is TRBJ2-5 and V is TRBV2, with TRBD2 identical over 8 bases. With V trimmed by 7 bases and J by 3 bases, 4 bases remained unmatched. CDR1 is SNHLY, CDR2 FYNNEI, per germline. The length of the CDR3 is 13 residues. For the CDR3, the DNA is TGTGCCAGCAACTTAGCGGGGAAAGAGACCCAGTACTTC. Its protein product is CASNLAGKETQYF.

The chain joins TRBV4-1 to TRBJ2-1; 7 positions agree with TRBD2. The germline gives CDR1 MGHRA, CDR2 YSYEKL. The V and J ends lost 4 bases and 5 bases, in that order; junction bases with no gene match: 14. The CDR3 loop spans 17 amino acids. The CDR3 region has the DNA TGCGCCAGCAGCCCCTTTGGTGCGGGGGAGGTACACAATGAGCAGTTCTTC. It encodes CASSPFGAGEVHNEQFF.

This clone was counted a single time. The rearrangement uses TRBV5-1 and TRBJ2-7, with 9 bases lining up with TRBD1. The CDR3 length is 15 residues. CDR1 is SGHRS and CDR2 is YFSETQ in the germline V gene. V was pared by 0 bases and J by 5 bases, with 6 bases of the junction left unmatched. The CDR3 nucleotides are TGCGCCAGCAGCTTGGTGGGACAGGGAGCAAACGAGCAGTACTTC. The encoded protein is CASSLVGQGANEQYF.

V gene TRBV6-1 combines with J gene TRBJ2-5, with D maybe TRBD2 (6 bases). The CDR3 is made up of 15 amino acids. V was shortened by 3 bases and J by 5 bases, with 16 bases between the two germline ends. The germline gives CDR1 MNHNS, CDR2 SASEGT. The CDR3 sequence: CASSEPGDGMETQYF. The DNA for the CDR3 is TGTGCCAGCAGTGAGCCGGGGGACGGTATGGAGACCCAGTACTTC.